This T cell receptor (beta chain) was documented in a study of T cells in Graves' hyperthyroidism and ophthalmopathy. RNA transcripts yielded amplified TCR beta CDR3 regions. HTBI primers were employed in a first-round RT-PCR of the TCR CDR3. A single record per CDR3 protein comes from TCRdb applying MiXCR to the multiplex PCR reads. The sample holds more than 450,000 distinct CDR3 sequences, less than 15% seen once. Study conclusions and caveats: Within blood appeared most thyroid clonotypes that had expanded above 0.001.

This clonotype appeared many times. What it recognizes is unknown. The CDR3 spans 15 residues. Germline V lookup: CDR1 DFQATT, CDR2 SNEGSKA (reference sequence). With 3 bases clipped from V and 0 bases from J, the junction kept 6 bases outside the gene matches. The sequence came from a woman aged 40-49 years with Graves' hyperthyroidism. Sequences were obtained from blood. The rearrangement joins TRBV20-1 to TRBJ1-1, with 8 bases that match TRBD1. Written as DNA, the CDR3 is TGCAGTGCTAGGGGTCAGGGGGCCATGAACACTGAAGCTTTCTTT. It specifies CSARGQGAMNTEAFF.